The next 30 T cell receptor beta chains were all read from a single sample in a study of blood T cell repertoires in COVID-19. Assay used: immunoSEQ multiplex PCR; TCRdb lists only in-frame clones, some missing. The data contain 300,000 to 400,000 clones, about 91% of them seen just once; the ten biggest clones take up approximately 1.6%. Sample: peripheral blood. Every receptor here comes from a woman aged 25 to 45 with COVID-19, enrolled during active disease.

This clone was observed a single time. The chain joins TRBV6-5 to TRBJ1-5; no clear D. The CDR3 has 12 residues. The V gene lost 6 bases and the J gene lost 6 bases, with 9 bases spanning the gap. The germline CDR1 and CDR2 sequences are MNHEY and SVGAGI. The chain's CDR3 is CASSYPGQPQHF. The CDR3 DNA reads TGTGCCAGCAGCTACCCGGGTCAGCCCCAGCATTTT.

V and J are TRBV3-1 (or the pseudogene TRBV3-2) and TRBJ2-4, with D possibly TRBD1 on 7 matching bases. Germline values: CDR1 LGHDT, CDR2 YNNKEL (reference sequence). Trimming took off 2 bases at V and 0 bases at J, with 20 bases between the two ends. There are 19 residues in the CDR3. The CDR3 DNA sequence: TGTGCCAGCAGCCAACCGGGGGACAGAACTCAATTAGCCAAAAACATTCAGTACTTC. It is translated as CASSQPGDRTQLAKNIQYF.

This clone is a singleton in its sample. The rearrangement joins TRBV9 to TRBJ2-5; weak D call: TRBD1 (6 bases). This CDR3 is built from 13 residues. The germline V and J ends were trimmed by 3 bases and 3 bases, with 9 bases remaining between them. CDR1 is SGDLS, CDR2 YYNGEE, per germline. CDR3 residues: CASSGEGEETQYF. CDR3 nucleotides: TGTGCCAGCAGCGGTGAGGGGGAAGAGACCCAGTACTTC. Using reference TRBV9 and TRBJ2-5 for the parts outside the CDR3, the full variable domain is DSGVTQTPKHLITATGQRVTLRCSPRSGDLSVYWYQQSLDQGLQFLIQYYNGEERAKGNILERFSAQQFPDLHSELNLSSLELGDSALYFCASSGEGEETQYFGPGTRLLVL.

The chain links TRBV2 to TRBJ2-5; 12 nucleotides align to TRBD1. Germline loops: CDR1 SNHLY, CDR2 FYNNEI. V lost 8 bases and J lost 4; bases outside the gene matches: 2. The CDR3 is 13 residues long. CDR3 in amino acids: CASGGQGAETQYF. The CDR3 bases are TGTGCCAGCGGGGGACAGGGGGCAGAGACCCAGTACTTC.

The chain carries TRBV30 and TRBJ1-6; 8 bases map to TRBD1. The germline CDR1 and CDR2 sequences are GTSNPN and SVGIG (reference sequence). The CDR3 sequence is 13 residues long. The V gene end was trimmed by 3 bases and the J gene end by 10 bases; junction bases not matched to a gene: 5. For the CDR3, the DNA is TGTGCCTGGAGACAGGGGGGAAGCTCACCCCTCCACTTT. Its translation: CAWRQGGSSPLHF.

The J gene is TRBJ2-7, the V gene TRBV28, with a weak D call TRBD1 (6 bases). In germline, CDR1 is MDHEN, CDR2 SYDVKM. The CDR3 covers 15 residues. V lost 4 bases to trimming and J lost 0 bases, with 13 bases between them. The CDR3 region is CASSSAGDISYEQYV. CDR3 nucleotides: TGTGCCAGCAGTTCAGCAGGGGATATCTCCTACGAGCAGTACGTC.

The gene calls are TRBV7-9 and TRBJ2-2; 12 nucleotides agree with TRBD2. In germline, CDR1 is SEHNR, CDR2 FQNEAQ (reference sequence). The CDR3 totals 19 residues. V trimming: 6 bases; J trimming: 4 bases; junction bases outside the gene matches: 15. The CDR3 DNA reads as TGTGCCAGCAGGGGCCTGAGACTAGCGGGGGCTTCGGGCACCGGGGAGCTGTTTTTT. This sequence encodes CASRGLRLAGASGTGELFF.

This chain uses TRBV2 with TRBJ1-3; maybe TRBD1 (5 bases). V was cut by 7 bases and J by 4 bases, with 11 bases left in between. CDR1 and CDR2 from the germline V gene are SNHLY and FYNNEI. The CDR3 covers 13 residues. The CDR3: CASKAGLGNTIYF. For the CDR3, the DNA is TGTGCCAGCAAGGCAGGGCTAGGAAACACCATATATTTT.

V and J are TRBV2 and TRBJ1-3; possible D gene TRBD1, 5 bases. Trimming stripped 3 bases from V and 3 bases from J, with 15 bases between. The CDR3 consists of 16 residues. Germline values: CDR1 SNHLY, CDR2 FYNNEI. The CDR3: CASSEYQGSHGNTIYF. CDR3 coding DNA: TGTGCCAGCAGTGAGTATCAGGGCTCACATGGAAACACCATATATTTT.

The chain couples TRBV2 to TRBJ1-2, with a weak D call TRBD1 (5 bases). V lost 6 bases to trimming and J lost 8 bases, with 16 bases between them. The V gene's germline CDR1 is SNHLY and CDR2 FYNNEI. This CDR3 is built from 13 residues. The CDR3 coding sequence is TGTGCCAGCAGCCGACCGGGACTTTTGGGCTACACCTTC. Residues: CASSRPGLLGYTF.

This chain joins TRBV6-5 and TRBJ2-7; 10 bases are a match to TRBD1. Germline V gene lookup returns CDR1 MNHEY and CDR2 SVGAGI. V lost 7 bases and J lost 4; bases outside the gene matches: 7. CDR3 length: 14 residues. The DNA of the CDR3 is TGTGCCAGCACCCGGGACAGGGGAGGTTACGAGCAGTACTTC. This sequence encodes CASTRDRGGYEQYF.

The chain has TRBV13 and TRBJ1-2; the match to TRBD1 covers 7 bases. Per the germline V gene, CDR1 is PRHDT and CDR2 is FYEKMQ (reference sequence). Trimming at V came to 4 bases and at J to 6 bases, leaving 14 bases not matched to a gene. CDR3 size: 16 residues. CDR3 DNA: TGTGCCAGCAGCTCTCACGATACAGGGGTGAAACATGGCTACACCTTC. It codes for CASSSHDTGVKHGYTF.

The rearrangement joins TRBV6-6 to TRBJ2-7; 9 bases align to TRBD1. Germline-derived CDR1 and CDR2 are MNHNY and SVGAGI (reference sequence). The CDR3 has 13 residues. The trim removed 6 bases at V and 12 bases at J, leaving 12 bases unmatched. The CDR3 DNA reads as TGTGCCAGCAGAATGTCCCGGGACAGGGACGGGTACGTC. Translated, it gives CASRMSRDRDGYV.

This clone was seen more than once but under ten times. The chain recombines TRBV11-2 with TRBJ1-2; D ambiguous. This CDR3 region has 14 residues. Germline V gene lookup returns CDR1 SGHAT and CDR2 FQNNGV. V gave up 5 bases and J gave up 7 bases, with 17 bases separating them. CDR3 bases: TGTGCCAGCAGCCCCGGCAGCCGGAGCGCTGGCTACACCTTC. Translating gives CASSPGSRSAGYTF. Looking up the rest from reference TRBV11-2 and TRBJ1-2 gives the full variable domain: EAGVAQSPRYKIIEKRQSVAFWCNPISGHATLYWYQQILGQGPKLLIQFQNNGVVDDSQLPKDRFSAERLKGVDSTLKIQPAKLEDSAVYLCASSPGSRSAGYTFGSGTRLTVV.

The chain's CDR3 is CALEDIVGGADTQYF. In nucleotides, the CDR3 is TGTGCCCTTGAAGATATAGTCGGGGGGGCTGATACGCAGTATTTT. The rearrangement joins TRBV7-9 to TRBJ2-3, with TRBD2 identical over 8 bases. Trimming took 11 bases from V and 6 from J; bases not matched to a gene: 16. Germline CDR1 is SEHNR and CDR2 is FQNEAQ (reference sequence). The CDR3 is 15 amino acids.

The rearrangement uses TRBV4-1 and TRBJ2-3; the match to TRBD2 covers 9 bases. CDR3 size: 17 residues. J gave up 5 bases and V 2 bases, and 11 bases lay outside the gene matches. Germline CDR1 and CDR2: MGHRA and YSYEKL. CDR3 in amino acids: CASSQLLIAGVKDTQYF. DNA for the CDR3: TGCGCCAGCAGCCAACTCTTGATAGCGGGGGTAAAAGATACGCAGTATTTT.

CDR3 sequence (DNA): TGTGCCAGCAGGGCATTTGGGCGTGAAAAACTGTTTTTT. As protein: CASRAFGREKLFF. The rearrangement joins TRBV2 to TRBJ1-4; D unresolved. The CDR3 spans 13 residues. Trimming took off 6 bases at V and 7 bases at J, with 12 bases between the two ends. Germline V lookup: CDR1 SNHLY, CDR2 FYNNEI. The full variable domain, completed using reference TRBV2 and TRBJ1-4, is EPEVTQTPSHQVTQMGQEVILRCVPISNHLYFYWYRQILGQKVEFLVSFYNNEISEKSEIFDDQFSVERPDGSNFTLKIRSTKLEDSAMYFCASRAFGREKLFFGSGTQLSVL.

This clone was detected a few times. CDR3 in DNA: TGTGCCAGTAGTAACCGGAGACAGGTCTATAGCAATCAGCCCCAGCATTTT. Its protein product is CASSNRRQVYSNQPQHF. The rearrangement joins TRBV19 to TRBJ1-5, with D possibly being TRBD1 (6 bases). This CDR3 is 17 amino acids long. In germline, CDR1 is LNHDA, CDR2 SQIVND (reference sequence). V lost 4 bases and J 0 bases, leaving 16 bases between the germline ends.

The rearrangement joins TRBV28 to TRBJ2-1; 7 bases match TRBD2. CDR3 length equals 14 residues. The ends lost 5 bases at V and 3 bases at J; junction bases unmatched: 4. Germline V gives CDR1 MDHEN, CDR2 SYDVKM. CDR3 region: CASSPLAIYNEQFF. CDR3 nucleotide sequence: TGTGCCAGCAGTCCACTAGCGATCTACAATGAGCAGTTCTTC. Combining the CDR3 with reference TRBV28 and TRBJ2-1 gives the whole variable domain DVKVTQSSRYLVKRTGEKVFLECVQDMDHENMFWYRQDPGLGLRLIYFSYDVKMKEKGDIPEGYSVSREKKERFSLILESASTNQTSMYLCASSPLAIYNEQFFGPGTRLTVL.

The chain employs TRBV27 and TRBJ2-7, with D maybe TRBD2 (6 bases). V was clipped by 5 bases and J by 6 bases, with 14 bases between them. This CDR3 comprises 13 residues. Germline CDR1 MNHEY, CDR2 SMNVEV (reference sequence). CDR3 bases: TGTGCCAGCAGTCCGCGGGAAGGGGTCGAGCAGTACGTC. Protein product: CASSPREGVEQYV.

The gene calls are TRBV24-1 and TRBJ1-1; D possibly corresponds to TRBD1 (6 bases). The V gene's germline CDR1 is KGHDR and CDR2 SFDVKD. Trimming took off 9 bases at V and 5 bases at J, with 21 bases between the two ends. The CDR3 contains 15 residues. CDR3 coding DNA: TGTGCCACCCGCGGGGCCCCCGGGGGGCCAACTGAAGCTTTCTTT. The encoded protein is CATRGAPGGPTEAFF.

This chain joins TRBV2 and TRBJ1-5; tentative D call: TRBD1 (6 bases). CDR3 length: 15 amino acids. Germline-derived CDR1 and CDR2 are SNHLY and FYNNEI. The V end was cut by 6 bases, the J end by 2 bases, with 14 bases between. The CDR3 DNA reads as TGTGCCAGCAGGGATGAAGCAGGGGGCAATCAGCCCCAGCATTTT. It translates to CASRDEAGGNQPQHF.

This sequence joins TRBV27 and TRBJ2-5; D gene ambiguous. Germline-derived CDR1 and CDR2 are MNHEY and SMNVEV (reference sequence). The CDR3 contains 13 residues. Trimming took off 2 bases at V and 5 bases at J, with 9 bases between the two ends. The CDR3 spells CASSLVSGETQYF. In DNA form, the CDR3 reads TGTGCCAGCAGTTTAGTCTCCGGGGAGACCCAGTACTTC.

This clone was counted a single time. The chain recombines TRBV6-2 or TRBV6-3 with TRBJ2-5; no reliable D call. The V end was cut by 6 bases, the J end by 5 bases, with 16 bases between. Germline V gene data show CDR1 as MNHEY and CDR2 as SVGEGT. There are 14 residues in the CDR3. CDR3 loop: CASSPKRGYETQYF. The CDR3 bases are TGTGCCAGCAGCCCAAAACGCGGATATGAGACCCAGTACTTC.

This clone was recorded once. The chain uses TRBV24-1 and TRBJ2-1, with a weak D call TRBD2 (5 bases). The V end lost 3 bases, the J end lost 10 bases, and 9 bases lay between the germline ends. This CDR3 is built from 12 residues. Germline assignment: CDR1 KGHDR and CDR2 SFDVKD. The CDR3 sequence is CATSDARGEQFF. The CDR3 region has the DNA TGTGCCACCAGTGATGCCAGAGGGGAGCAGTTCTTC.

The chain couples TRBV5-4 to TRBJ2-7, with 9 bases aligning to TRBD1. Germline V lookup: CDR1 SGHNT, CDR2 YYREEE (reference sequence). This CDR3 has 15 residues. Trimming at V came to 3 bases and at J to 7 bases, leaving 11 bases not matched to a gene. CDR3 amino acids: CASSSPGQGVPEQYF. The CDR3 DNA follows: TGTGCCAGCAGCTCCCCGGGACAGGGTGTCCCGGAGCAGTACTTC.

The J gene is TRBJ2-5, the V gene TRBV28; 8 bases map to TRBD2. J gave up 1 base and V 2 bases, and 6 bases lay outside the gene matches. Germline V gene data show CDR1 as MDHEN and CDR2 as SYDVKM. This CDR3 is built from 16 residues. CDR3 sequence reads: CASSLERGPPQETQYF. For the CDR3, the DNA is TGTGCCAGCAGTTTAGAGCGGGGGCCCCCCCAAGAGACCCAGTACTTC.

The V and J genes are TRBV7-9 and TRBJ2-3; TRBD1 matches at 9 bases. Looked up from germline, CDR1 is SEHNR and CDR2 is FQNEAQ (reference sequence). The trim removed 6 bases at V and 3 bases at J, leaving 4 bases unmatched. The CDR3 totals 14 residues. DNA for the CDR3: TGTGCCAGCAGTAAGACAGGGGGAACAGATACGCAGTATTTT. This sequence encodes CASSKTGGTDTQYF.

The sample holds a few counts of this clone. The chain joins TRBV27 to TRBJ1-4; unclear D gene. The V end lost 6 bases, the J end lost 8 bases, and 4 bases lay between the germline ends. Germline CDR1 MNHEY, CDR2 SMNVEV (reference sequence). The length of the CDR3 is 10 residues. This CDR3 is CASSQEKLFF. The CDR3 bases are TGTGCCAGCAGCCAGGAAAAACTGTTTTTT.

CDR3 DNA: TGTGCCAGCAGCTACGACAGCTATGGCTACACCTTC. As protein: CASSYDSYGYTF. The chain employs TRBV5-4 and TRBJ1-2, with a tentative D call TRBD1 (5 bases). The CDR3 runs to 12 residues. Germline values: CDR1 SGHNT, CDR2 YYREEE (reference sequence). The germline V and J ends were trimmed by 3 bases and 4 bases, with 7 bases remaining between them.